The 12 T cell receptor beta chains listed next were all sequenced from one sample in a study of shared T cell receptors in the human thymus (dated by TCRdb to 2020 to 2023). The library was prepared using the immunoSEQ multiplex PCR assay. Not all clones reach the TCRdb copy of this immuneACCESS table, which keeps in-frame sequences only. Checked studies attribute under half of the gap to unresolved V genes and leave the rest unexplained. A total of 640,000 or so clones appear in this sample, about 90% of them only once. Just under 0.0095% of the sample lies in the top ten. Separately, the same data were catalogued under a study of human thymus T cells.

The sample was thymocytes. These receptor sequences come from a boy less than two years old with a congenital heart defect. Donor details come from another sample of the same person, matched by shared clones.

The CDR3 is CASSETGTANYGYTF. CDR3 nucleotide sequence: TGTGCCAGCAGTGAAACCGGGACAGCTAACTATGGCTACACCTTC. The chain links TRBV6-1 to TRBJ1-2; 7 positions match TRBD1. V dropped 2 bases and J dropped 0; count of bases not matched to a gene: 3. The CDR3 loop spans 15 amino acids. The germline V gene has CDR1 MNHNS and CDR2 SASEGT.

The CDR3 coding sequence is TGTGCCAGCAGCCTCGGACAGCACACTGAAGCTTTCTTT. Its translation: CASSLGQHTEAFF. This chain joins TRBV5-5 and TRBJ1-1, with TRBD1 as a possible D gene (6 bases). Between the trimmed V and J ends, which lost 4 bases and 3 bases, there was a span of 10 bases. The CDR3 is 13 residues long. Germline CDR1 is SGHKS and CDR2 is YYEKEE (reference sequence). The full variable domain, its missing parts supplied by reference TRBV5-5 and TRBJ1-1, is DAGVTQSPTHLIKTRGQQVTLRCSPISGHKSVSWYQQVLGQGPQFIFQYYEKEERGRGNFPDRFSARQFPNYSSELNVNALLLGDSALYLCASSLGQHTEAFFGQGTRLTVV.

This clone is a singleton in its sample. The rearrangement joins TRBV5-8 to TRBJ2-5; TRBD1 matches 7 bases. The CDR3 totals 17 residues. The V gene's germline CDR1 is SGHTS and CDR2 YDEGEE. The trim removed 3 bases at V and 3 bases at J, leaving 14 bases unmatched. The CDR3 DNA is TGTGCCAGCAGCTCCCCTCCGGGACAGCCGAGTGAAGAGACCCAGTACTTC. Translating gives CASSSPPGQPSEETQYF.

The chain is built from TRBV5-6 and TRBJ1-2; D perhaps matches TRBD1 (5 bases). V lost 2 bases and J 4 bases, leaving 9 bases between the germline ends. Per the germline V gene, CDR1 is SGHDT and CDR2 is YYEEEE. This CDR3 is 13 amino acids long. CDR3 coding DNA: TGTGCCAGCAGCTTTGACAGCATCTATGGCTACACCTTC. It yields the protein CASSFDSIYGYTF.

V and J are TRBV27 and TRBJ2-2; 14 bases align to TRBD2. The J segment lost 7 bases and the V segment lost 2 bases, leaving 9 bases of the junction unmatched. CDR1 is MNHEY and CDR2 is SMNVEV in the germline V gene (reference sequence). CDR3 size: 18 residues. Here the CDR3 reads CASSLGAGTSGSNGELFF. The CDR3 DNA follows: TGTGCCAGCAGTTTAGGCGCCGGGACTAGCGGGAGTAACGGGGAGCTGTTTTTT.

The genes are TRBV27 and TRBJ1-5; D perhaps matches TRBD1 (6 bases). CDR3 length equals 15 residues. With 6 bases removed from V and 0 bases from J, the gap between germline ends came to 12 bases. CDR1 is MNHEY and CDR2 is SMNVEV in the germline V gene (reference sequence). CDR3 amino acids: CASRGTLFSNQPQHF. The DNA of the CDR3 is TGTGCCAGCAGGGGGACACTCTTTAGCAATCAGCCCCAGCATTTT.

This clone has only one observation. The rearrangement links TRBV10-3 to TRBJ1-2, with D possibly TRBD1 on 6 matching bases. The germline CDR1 and CDR2 sequences are ENHRY and SYGVKD. The germline V and J ends were trimmed by 3 bases and 3 bases, with 11 bases remaining between them. There are 14 residues in the CDR3. The CDR3 is CAISDPRGYYGYTF. The CDR3 DNA follows: TGTGCCATCAGTGACCCTAGGGGGTACTATGGCTACACCTTC.

This chain joins TRBV13 and TRBJ1-3, with D perhaps TRBD1 (5 bases). This CDR3 is 14 amino acids long. The germline V gene encodes CDR1 PRHDT and CDR2 FYEKMQ (reference sequence). The V gene lost 1 base and the J gene lost 3 bases, with 7 bases spanning the gap. The CDR3 DNA reads as TGTGCCAGCAGCTTAGAGGGGATTGGAAACACCATATATTTT. It specifies CASSLEGIGNTIYF.

This clone has only a few counts. The V gene is TRBV4-2, the J gene TRBJ1-5; TRBD1 matches at 10 bases. Trimming at V came to 0 bases and at J to 2 bases, leaving 4 bases not matched to a gene. The V gene's germline CDR1 is LGHNA and CDR2 YNFKEQ. The CDR3 is 17 residues long. The CDR3 here is CASSQEGQGKGNQPQHF. CDR3 DNA sequence: TGTGCCAGCAGCCAAGAGGGACAGGGGAAGGGCAATCAGCCCCAGCATTTT.

The chain recombines TRBV18 with TRBJ2-7, with TRBD1 matching over 10 bases. The V segment lost 6 bases and the J segment 0 bases; nucleotides outside the gene matches: 14. Germline loops: CDR1 KGHSH, CDR2 LQKENI. The CDR3 consists of 18 residues. CDR3 nucleotides: TGTGCCAGCTCTAATATCTTATCCCGGGACAGGGGCTCCTACGAGCAGTACTTC. It codes for CASSNILSRDRGSYEQYF.

The CDR3 sequence: CASSASGEYNEQFF. As DNA, the CDR3 is TGTGCCAGCAGTGCGTCAGGGGAATACAATGAGCAGTTCTTC. This chain joins TRBV25-1 and TRBJ2-1, with D tentatively TRBD1 (6 bases). The CDR3 contains 14 residues. Trimming took 4 bases from V and 4 from J, leaving 11 bases between them. Germline V gene data show CDR1 as MGHDK and CDR2 as SYGVNS.

V and J are TRBV7-9 and TRBJ2-1; possible D gene TRBD2, 6 bases. The germline gives CDR1 SEHNR, CDR2 FQNEAQ (reference sequence). There are 13 residues in the CDR3. With 2 bases removed from V and 7 bases from J, the gap between germline ends came to 9 bases. The CDR3 DNA reads as TGTGCCAGCAGCTTATTCGCGGGAAATGAGCAGTTCTTC. Translating it yields CASSLFAGNEQFF.